This record looks at one TCR beta chain sequence and its context. The antigen this receptor binds is unknown. Base qualities were left out, and no much larger clone turns up one base away. With the immunoSEQ assay, which is a bias-controlled multiplex PCR relying on V- and J-specific primers, TCR beta CDR3 regions were amplified from genomic DNA. In a second PCR step, a proprietary barcode and Illumina adapter sequences were attached to the CDR3 amplicons. An Illumina MiSeq instrument was used to sequence the CDR3 libraries. Per the original workflow: Export and quality control were done with immunoSEQ Analyzer 3.0, while downstream analyses used R Bioconductor and Immunarch. Repertoire metrics were calculated using only productive rearrangements within the normalized downsampled data set. In the normalized cohort, clonotypes with more than 5 templates were defined as pathologically expanded. The Inverse Simpson Index was used to measure repertoire diversity. To capture all clonotypes, CMV-specificity analyses were performed on the non-normalized data set. The table was pulled from immuneACCESS by TCRdb, which kept in-frame rearrangements only. Such tables lose some clones; where checked, under half of the loss comes from unresolved V genes, and the rest has no known cause. V and J calls and clone size are those listed in that table; D and trimming were worked out from the DNA. The sample data list approximately 26,000 clones, and around 80% of these were observed just once. The ten top clones hold 24% of the sample.

The sample originates from a study of T cell clonotyping in hematopoietic cell transplantation (dated by TCRdb to the early 2020s). Some background on the complete study: Pretransplant recipient samples were obtained after cytoreduction. The study collected 110 to 150 blood samples from 30 to 45 consecutive transplant recipients and their related donors. Patient recruitment ran from late 2015 to January 2017, and follow-up continued until late 2020 or death. Study-wide findings and limitations: After transplant, TCR diversity in recipients dropped, and pathologically expanded clonotypes climbed progressively between day 30 and day 180. Inverse Simpson Index values from donors and from recipients before transplant predicted broader TCR repertoire diversity after transplant. Overlap with donor repertoires was found for only a small fraction of recipient repertoires, with over 95% found to appear de novo at the given depth. The sample size was limited and the cells went unsorted, which meant the CD4 and CD8 repertoire contributions could not be told apart.

The germline V gene gives CDR1 as MNHNS and CDR2 as SASEGT. V and J lose 5 bases and 11 bases, and a span of 9 bases separates them. The CDR3 starts with the cysteine, ends with the phenylalanine, and has 11 residues. Kept here is only the CDR3 DNA, which spans 33 bases and is read in frame from base 1. This specimen's time point label, interpreted: recipient sample about 28 days before transplant, after cytoreduction. Recipient blood was collected about 28 days before transplant and at days 30, 100 and 180 after transplant. Using Nuclei Lysis Solution, genomic DNA was extracted from unfractionated peripheral blood mononuclear cells that were either fresh or cryopreserved.

The sequencing here drew on peripheral blood mononuclear cells, taken before stem cell transplant. The sequence was obtained from a woman in her sixties with acute myeloid leukemia. Some clones in this sample may be carry-over from other donors' samples. The chain joins TRBV6-1 to TRBJ2-2; no confident D gene assignment can be made. This receptor carries the CDR3 CASSPQEELFF. The nucleotides are TGTGCCAGCAGTCCACAAGAAGAGCTGTTTTTT.